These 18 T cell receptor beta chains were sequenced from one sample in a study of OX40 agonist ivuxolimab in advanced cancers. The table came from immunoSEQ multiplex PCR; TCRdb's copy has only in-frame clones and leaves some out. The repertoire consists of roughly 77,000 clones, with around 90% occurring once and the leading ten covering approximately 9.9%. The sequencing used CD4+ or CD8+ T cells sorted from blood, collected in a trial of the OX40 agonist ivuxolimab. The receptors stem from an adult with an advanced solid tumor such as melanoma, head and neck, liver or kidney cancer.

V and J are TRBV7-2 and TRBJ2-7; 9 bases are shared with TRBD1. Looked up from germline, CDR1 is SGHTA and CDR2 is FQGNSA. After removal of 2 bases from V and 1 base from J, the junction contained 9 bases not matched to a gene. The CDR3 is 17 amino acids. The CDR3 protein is CASSLPTGTGLSYEQYF. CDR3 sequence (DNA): TGTGCCAGCAGCTTACCAACCGGGACAGGGCTGTCCTACGAGCAGTACTTC.

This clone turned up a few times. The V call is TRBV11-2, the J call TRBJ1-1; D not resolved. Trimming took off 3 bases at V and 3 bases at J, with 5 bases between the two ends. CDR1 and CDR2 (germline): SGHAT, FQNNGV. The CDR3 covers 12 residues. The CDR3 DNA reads TGTGCCAGCAGCTTGGATTACACTGAAGCTTTCTTT. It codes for CASSLDYTEAFF.

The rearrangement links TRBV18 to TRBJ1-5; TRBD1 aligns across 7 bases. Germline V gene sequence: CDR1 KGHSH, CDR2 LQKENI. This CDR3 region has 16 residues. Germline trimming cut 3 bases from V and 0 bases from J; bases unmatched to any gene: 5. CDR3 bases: TGTGCCAGCTCACCGACAGGGCAAGATAGCAATCAGCCCCAGCATTTT. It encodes CASSPTGQDSNQPQHF.

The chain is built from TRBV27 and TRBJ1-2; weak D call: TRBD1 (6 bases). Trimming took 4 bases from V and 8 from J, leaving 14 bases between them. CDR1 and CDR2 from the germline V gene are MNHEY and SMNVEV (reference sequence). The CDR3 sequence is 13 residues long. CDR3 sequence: CASSSTGLGGYTF. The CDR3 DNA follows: TGTGCCAGCAGTTCCACAGGGTTGGGAGGCTACACCTTC.

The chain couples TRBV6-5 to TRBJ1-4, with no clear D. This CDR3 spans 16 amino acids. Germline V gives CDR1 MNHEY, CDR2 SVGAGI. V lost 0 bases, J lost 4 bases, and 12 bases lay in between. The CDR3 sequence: CASSYSSYSINEKLFF. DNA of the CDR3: TGTGCCAGCAGTTACTCGAGTTACAGCATTAATGAAAAACTGTTTTTT.

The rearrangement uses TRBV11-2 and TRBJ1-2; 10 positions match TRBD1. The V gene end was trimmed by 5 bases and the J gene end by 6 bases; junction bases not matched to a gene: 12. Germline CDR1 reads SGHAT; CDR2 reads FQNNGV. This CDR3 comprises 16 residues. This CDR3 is CASSLAPRDRGNGYTF. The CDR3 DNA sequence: TGTGCCAGCAGCCTCGCCCCCCGGGACAGGGGCAATGGCTACACCTTC.

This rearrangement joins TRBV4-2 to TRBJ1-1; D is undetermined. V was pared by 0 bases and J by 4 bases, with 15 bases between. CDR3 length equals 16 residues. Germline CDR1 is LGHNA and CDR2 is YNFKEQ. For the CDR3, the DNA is TGTGCCAGCAGCCAAGACCCCCTGGGTTGGGGCACTGAAGCTTTCTTT. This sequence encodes CASSQDPLGWGTEAFF.

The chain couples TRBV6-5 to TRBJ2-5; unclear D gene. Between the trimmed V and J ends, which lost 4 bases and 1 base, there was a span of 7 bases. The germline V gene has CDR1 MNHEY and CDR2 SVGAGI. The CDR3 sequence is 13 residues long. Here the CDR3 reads CASSWISQETQYF. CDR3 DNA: TGTGCCAGCAGTTGGATCAGCCAAGAGACCCAGTACTTC.

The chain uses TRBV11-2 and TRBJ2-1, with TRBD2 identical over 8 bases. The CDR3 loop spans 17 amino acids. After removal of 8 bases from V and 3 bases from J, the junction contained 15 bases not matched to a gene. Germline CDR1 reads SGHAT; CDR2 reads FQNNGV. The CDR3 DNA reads TGTGCCAGCGGTTTCGAGGGAGCGGGGGACCTCTACAATGAGCAGTTCTTC. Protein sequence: CASGFEGAGDLYNEQFF.

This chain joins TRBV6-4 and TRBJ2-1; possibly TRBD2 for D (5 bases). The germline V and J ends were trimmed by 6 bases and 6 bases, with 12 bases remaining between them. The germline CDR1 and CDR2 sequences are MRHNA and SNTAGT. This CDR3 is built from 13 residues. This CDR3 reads CASSSGLFNEQFF. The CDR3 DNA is TGTGCCAGCAGCAGCGGTTTATTCAATGAGCAGTTCTTC.

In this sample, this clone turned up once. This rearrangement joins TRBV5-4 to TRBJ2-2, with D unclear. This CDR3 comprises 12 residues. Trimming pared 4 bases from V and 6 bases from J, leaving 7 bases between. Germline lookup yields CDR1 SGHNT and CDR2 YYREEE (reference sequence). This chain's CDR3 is CASSPMSGELFF. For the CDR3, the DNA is TGTGCCAGCAGCCCTATGTCCGGGGAGCTGTTTTTT.

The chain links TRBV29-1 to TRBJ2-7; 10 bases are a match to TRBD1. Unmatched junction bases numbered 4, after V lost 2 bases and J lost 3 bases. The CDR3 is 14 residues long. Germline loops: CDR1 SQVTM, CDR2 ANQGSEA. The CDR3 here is CSVEIRDRGYEQYF. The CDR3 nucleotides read TGCAGCGTTGAAATCCGGGACAGGGGCTACGAGCAGTACTTC.

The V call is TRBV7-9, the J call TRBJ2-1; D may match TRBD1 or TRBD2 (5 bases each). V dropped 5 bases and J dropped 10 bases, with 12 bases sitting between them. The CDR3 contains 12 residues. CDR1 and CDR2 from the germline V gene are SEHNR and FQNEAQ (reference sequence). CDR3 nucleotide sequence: TGTGCCAGCAGCGACCTCGGGGCGGAGCAGTTCTTC. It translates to CASSDLGAEQFF.

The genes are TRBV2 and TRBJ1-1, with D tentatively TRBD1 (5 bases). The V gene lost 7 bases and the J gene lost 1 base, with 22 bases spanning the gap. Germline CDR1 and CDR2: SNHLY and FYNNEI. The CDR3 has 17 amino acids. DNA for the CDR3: TGTGCCAGCAAGGGAGGGGTTCTCCTCGGTCCGAACACTGAAGCTTTCTTT. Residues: CASKGGVLLGPNTEAFF.

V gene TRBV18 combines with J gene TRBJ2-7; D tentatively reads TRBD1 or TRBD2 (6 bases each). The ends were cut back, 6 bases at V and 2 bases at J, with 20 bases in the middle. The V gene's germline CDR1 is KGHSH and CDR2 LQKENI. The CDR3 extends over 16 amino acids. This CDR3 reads CASSLPHGGPTYEQYF. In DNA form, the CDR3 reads TGTGCCAGCTCCCTCCCTCACGGGGGCCCTACCTACGAGCAGTACTTC.

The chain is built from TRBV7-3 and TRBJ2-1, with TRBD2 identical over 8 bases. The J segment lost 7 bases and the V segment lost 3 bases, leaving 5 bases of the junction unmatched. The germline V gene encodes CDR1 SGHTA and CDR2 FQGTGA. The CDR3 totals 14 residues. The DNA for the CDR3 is TGTGCCAGCAGCTTGGAACGCGGGGGGAATGAGCAGTTCTTC. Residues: CASSLERGGNEQFF.

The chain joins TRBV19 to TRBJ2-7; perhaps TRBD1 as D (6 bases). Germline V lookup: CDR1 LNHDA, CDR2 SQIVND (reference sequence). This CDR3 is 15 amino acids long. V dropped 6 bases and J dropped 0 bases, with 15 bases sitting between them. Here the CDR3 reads CASRETGAYSYEQYF. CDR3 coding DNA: TGTGCCAGTAGGGAGACAGGCGCGTACTCCTACGAGCAGTACTTC.

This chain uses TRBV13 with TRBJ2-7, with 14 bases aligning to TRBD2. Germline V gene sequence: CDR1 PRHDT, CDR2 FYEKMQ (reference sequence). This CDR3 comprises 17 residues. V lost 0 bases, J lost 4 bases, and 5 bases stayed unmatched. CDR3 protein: CASSLGTGTSGGYEQYF. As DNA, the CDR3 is TGTGCCAGCAGCTTAGGGACAGGGACTAGCGGGGGTTACGAGCAGTACTTC.